The 5 T cell receptor beta chains below all came from one sample that was sequenced in a study of blood T cell repertoires in COVID-19. Generated by immunoSEQ multiplex PCR, the TCRdb table keeps only in-frame clones and is missing some. The table lists around 200,000 clones, approximately 87% of them singletons. The specimen sequenced was peripheral blood. The receptors stem from a man between 18 and 29 years old with active or convalescent COVID-19.

The CDR3 DNA sequence: TGTGCCAGCACCGAGTTCCCGGGGAAGCAGTTCTTC. This gives the protein CASTEFPGKQFF. The rearrangement joins TRBV12-3 or TRBV12-4 to TRBJ2-1, with D perhaps TRBD2 (5 bases). This CDR3 contains 12 residues. The germline V and J ends were trimmed by 7 bases and 11 bases, with 15 bases remaining between them.

This clone was seen just once. The chain couples TRBV28 to TRBJ1-2; unclear D gene. Germline loops: CDR1 MDHEN, CDR2 SYDVKM. The CDR3 length is 16 residues. Trimming cost V 1 base and J 8 bases, with 20 bases left between them. The CDR3 coding sequence is TGTGCCAGCAGTTTATCAGCGGCCCCGCAGGAGGGAGGCTACACCTTC. Its protein product is CASSLSAAPQEGGYTF.

CDR3 in DNA: TGTGCCAGCAGTCTTGGACGGGATTATGTAGAAGCTTTCTTT. The encoded protein is CASSLGRDYVEAFF. This chain uses TRBV7-8 with TRBJ1-1; D gene uncertain. Per germline, CDR1 SGHVS and CDR2 FQNEAQ. The length of the CDR3 is 14 residues. V dropped 6 bases and J dropped 8 bases, with 19 bases sitting between them.

This chain links TRBV4-2 with TRBJ2-2; the D is unclear. The CDR3 runs to 12 residues. V was pared by 4 bases and J by 3 bases, with 3 bases between. The V gene's germline CDR1 is LGHNA and CDR2 YNFKEQ. The CDR3 here is CASSLYTGELFF. CDR3 DNA: TGTGCCAGCAGCCTCTACACCGGGGAGCTGTTTTTT.

The CDR3 coding sequence is TGTGCCAGCAGTGGGGGCTTTACCGGGGAGCTGTTTTTT. This translates into CASSGGFTGELFF. The gene calls are TRBV2 and TRBJ2-2; D is possibly TRBD1 (5 bases). Trimming pared 4 bases from V and 5 bases from J, leaving 8 bases between. CDR1 is SNHLY and CDR2 is FYNNEI in the germline V gene. CDR3 size: 13 residues.